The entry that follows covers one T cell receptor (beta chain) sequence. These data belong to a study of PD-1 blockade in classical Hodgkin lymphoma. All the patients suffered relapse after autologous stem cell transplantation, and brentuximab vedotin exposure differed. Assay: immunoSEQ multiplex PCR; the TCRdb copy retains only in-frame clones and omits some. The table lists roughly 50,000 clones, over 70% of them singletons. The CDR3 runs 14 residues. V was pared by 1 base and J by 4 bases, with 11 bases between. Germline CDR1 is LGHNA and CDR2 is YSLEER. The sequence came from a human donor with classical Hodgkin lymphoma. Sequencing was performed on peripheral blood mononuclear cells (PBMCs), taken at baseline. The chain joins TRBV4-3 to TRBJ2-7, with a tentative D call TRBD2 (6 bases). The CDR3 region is CASSQALARYEQYF. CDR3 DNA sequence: TGCGCCAGCAGCCAAGCTCTAGCGAGGTACGAGCAGTACTTC.